This passage covers 32 T cell receptor beta chains from one sample sequenced in a study of T cell repertoires in cytomegalovirus infection. TCRdb reanalysed the reads using MiXCR and keeps one entry per CDR3 protein. This sample has under 350,000 distinct CDR3 sequences, with around 20% found just once. No cognate antigen is known for these TCRs. Sequenced material: cultured PBMCs, taken from culture after CMV antigen stimulation. Receptor source: a human donor in good health (CMV status not recorded). Some clones in this sample may be carry-over from other donors' samples.

The chain couples TRBV20-1 to TRBJ2-2; D is unresolved. V lost 2 bases and J lost 4, with 14 bases in between. The CDR3 has 15 residues. Germline V gene sequence: CDR1 DFQATT, CDR2 SNEGSKA (reference sequence). CDR3 bases: TGCAGTGCTAGATCCCCCTCCCACAGCACCGGGGAGCTGTTTTTT. It translates to CSARSPSHSTGELFF.

This clonotype was seen a few times. This chain uses TRBV5-5 with TRBJ1-2; tentatively, D is TRBD1 (5 bases). The CDR3 length is 15 residues. The V end lost 4 bases, the J end lost 4 bases, and 17 bases lay between the germline ends. Germline V gene lookup returns CDR1 SGHKS and CDR2 YYEKEE (reference sequence). The CDR3, as DNA: TGTGCCAGCAGCCCGGACCGGACAAATTTCTATGGCTACACCTTC. Amino acids: CASSPDRTNFYGYTF.

This clonotype was counted ten times or more. The junction and the germline gene differ at one end; a read error may be behind it. The rearrangement joins TRBV12-3 or TRBV12-4 to TRBJ1-1; D gene ambiguous. The length of the CDR3 is 13 residues. In DNA form, the CDR3 reads TGTGCCAGCAGTCTAGCAGTGGTCGCTGAAGCTTTCTTT. It yields the protein CASSLAVVAEAFF.

The rearrangement joins TRBV12-3 or TRBV12-4 to TRBJ2-1; possible D gene TRBD2, 5 bases. The ends were cut back, 8 bases at V and 5 bases at J, with 10 bases in the middle. The CDR3 is 12 residues long. As DNA, the CDR3 is TGTGCCAGCTGGAGGACGGACAATGAGCAGTTCTTC. As protein: CASWRTDNEQFF.

The chain employs TRBV4-2 and TRBJ2-3, with D possibly being TRBD2 (6 bases). V shed 3 bases and J shed 2 bases, with 12 bases lying between them. Germline CDR1 LGHNA, CDR2 YNFKEQ. The length of the CDR3 is 15 residues. The CDR3 DNA follows: TGTGCCAGCAGCCACCCGGGAGAGATCACAGATACGCAGTATTTT. It codes for CASSHPGEITDTQYF.

This chain uses TRBV7-8 with TRBJ2-7; 9 bases agree with TRBD1. Germline V gene lookup returns CDR1 SGHVS and CDR2 FQNEAQ. There are 15 residues in the CDR3. Trimming at V came to 4 bases and at J to 3 bases, leaving 7 bases not matched to a gene. The CDR3 protein is CASSSFLGQGYEQYV. The DNA of the CDR3 is TGTGCCAGCAGCTCCTTCTTGGGACAGGGCTACGAGCAGTACGTC.

As regards this clonotype: One junction end disagrees with the germline gene, perhaps due to a read error. CDR3 region: CDSKFDGGRTPVLIPSTNEKLFF. The DNA for the CDR3 is TGTGACAGCAAGTTCGACGGCGGTCGTACACCGGTGTTGATTCCTTCAACTAATGAAAAACTGTTTTTT. The chain couples TRBV6-4 to TRBJ1-4; D remains ambiguous. Germline values: CDR1 MRHNA, CDR2 SNTAGT. The CDR3 has 23 amino acids.

There are many counts of this clonotype. The chain uses TRBV7-2 and TRBJ2-5, with 9 bases aligning to TRBD2. The CDR3 is 13 residues long. The ends lost 5 bases at V and 14 bases at J; junction bases unmatched: 12. Germline V gene lookup returns CDR1 SGHTA and CDR2 FQGNSA. This CDR3 is CASSNPVSGSQYF. The CDR3 DNA is TGTGCCAGCAGCAACCCAGTTAGCGGGAGTCAATACTTC.

There are many counts of this clonotype. The CDR3 bases are TGTGCCAGCAGCTTAGACCAGGGTGGAGGCTACACCTTC. It specifies CASSLDQGGGYTF. The chain has TRBV7-9 and TRBJ1-2; D may be TRBD1 (5 bases). Germline CDR1 SEHNR, CDR2 FQNEAQ (reference sequence). The CDR3 is made up of 13 amino acids. Trimming stripped 1 base from V and 8 bases from J, with 11 bases between. The full variable domain, with the rest looked up from reference TRBV7-9 and TRBJ1-2, is DTGVSQNPRHKITKRGQNVTFRCDPISEHNRLYWYRQTLGQGPEFLTYFQNEAQLEKSRLLSDRFSAERPKGSFSTLEIQRTEQGDSAMYLCASSLDQGGGYTFGSGTRLTVV.

In this sample, this clonotype turned up many times. This chain joins TRBV7-8 and TRBJ2-3; possible D gene TRBD1, 6 bases. Germline CDR1 is SGHVS and CDR2 is FQNEAQ. V lost 1 base and J 8 bases, leaving 16 bases between the germline ends. CDR3 size: 15 residues. CDR3 sequence: CASSLVGQGMGTQYF. In nucleotides, the CDR3 is TGTGCCAGCAGCTTAGTAGGGCAGGGGATGGGTACGCAGTATTTT.

This clonotype was counted at least ten times. CDR3 sequence: CASSPGQMNTEAFF. CDR3 DNA: TGTGCCAGCAGCCCAGGGCAGATGAACACTGAAGCTTTCTTT. The chain combines TRBV11-1 with TRBJ1-1; tentative D call: TRBD1 (5 bases). Between the trimmed V and J ends, which lost 5 bases and 0 bases, there was a span of 10 bases. Germline lookup yields CDR1 SGHAT and CDR2 FQDESV (reference sequence). The CDR3 covers 14 residues.

The sample holds many counts of this clonotype. The J gene is TRBJ2-1, the V gene TRBV7-8, with 8 bases that match TRBD2. The germline CDR1 and CDR2 sequences are SGHVS and FQNEAQ. V lost 5 bases, J lost 7 bases, and 13 bases stayed unmatched. The CDR3 runs to 16 residues. This CDR3 reads CASSILAGGPENEQFF. CDR3 in DNA: TGTGCCAGCAGCATTCTAGCGGGTGGGCCTGAGAATGAGCAGTTCTTC. The whole variable domain, remainder taken from reference TRBV7-8 and TRBJ2-1, is GAGVSQSPRYKVAKRGQDVALRCDPISGHVSLFWYQQALGQGPEFLTYFQNEAQLDKSGLPSDRFFAERPEGSVSTLKIQRTQQEDSAVYLCASSILAGGPENEQFFGPGTRLTVL.

V gene TRBV5-1 combines with J gene TRBJ1-5; D is uncertain. This CDR3 contains 15 residues. CDR1 is SGHRS and CDR2 is YFSETQ in the germline V gene. V was shortened by 0 bases and J by 0 bases, with 7 bases between the two germline ends. CDR3 loop: CASSLEGPSNQPQHF. CDR3 nucleotide sequence: TGCGCCAGCAGCTTGGAAGGGCCTAGCAATCAGCCCCAGCATTTT.

This clonotype came up many times. V usage is TRBV12-3 or TRBV12-4 and J usage is TRBJ1-1, with D perhaps matching TRBD1 (6 bases). The V and J ends lost 6 bases and 1 base respectively, with 12 bases between them. The CDR3 spans 14 residues. CDR3 DNA: TGTGCCAGCAGATGGGGAGGGGGGAACACTGAAGCTTTCTTT. Translated: CASRWGGGNTEAFF.

The chain joins TRBV9 to TRBJ1-3, with D possibly TRBD1 on 5 matching bases. There are 14 residues in the CDR3. Germline-derived CDR1 and CDR2 are SGDLS and YYNGEE. V gave up 0 bases and J gave up 4 bases, with 8 bases separating them. As DNA, the CDR3 is TGTGCCAGCAGCGTAGCTTGGGGCGGAAACACCATATATTTT. Protein product: CASSVAWGGNTIYF. The whole variable domain, filled in from reference TRBV9 and TRBJ1-3, reads DSGVTQTPKHLITATGQRVTLRCSPRSGDLSVYWYQQSLDQGLQFLIQYYNGEERAKGNILERFSAQQFPDLHSELNLSSLELGDSALYFCASSVAWGGNTIYFGEGSWLTVV.

This clonotype was seen only a few times. The rearrangement links TRBV6-6 to TRBJ2-7, with 7 nucleotides matching TRBD1. The germline V gene has CDR1 MNHNY and CDR2 SVGAGI (reference sequence). V shed 6 bases, J shed 0 bases, and the junction held 8 bases outside the gene matches. The CDR3 length is 15 residues. The CDR3 here is CASSWDSRSSYEQYF. CDR3 nucleotide sequence: TGTGCCAGCAGCTGGGACAGCCGAAGCTCCTACGAGCAGTACTTC.

The chain recombines TRBV4-1 with TRBJ1-1; a weak D match, TRBD1 (6 bases). This CDR3 region has 14 residues. Per germline, CDR1 MGHRA and CDR2 YSYEKL. V gave up 3 bases and J gave up 6 bases, with 14 bases separating them. As DNA, the CDR3 is TGCGCCAGCAGCCACTCCGGGCGGGGGCCTGAAGCTTTCTTT. It translates to CASSHSGRGPEAFF.

This clonotype has only a few counts. This chain links TRBV20-1 with TRBJ2-1, with a possible D match to TRBD2 (6 bases). V was pared by 0 bases and J by 8 bases, with 17 bases between. CDR1 and CDR2 from the germline V gene are DFQATT and SNEGSKA (reference sequence). CDR3 length: 15 amino acids. The CDR3 is CSARDPSGLLYEQFF. The CDR3, as DNA: TGCAGTGCTAGAGACCCCAGCGGGCTCCTCTATGAGCAGTTCTTC.

This clonotype was counted a few times. The chain is built from TRBV7-2 and TRBJ1-1; a weak D match, TRBD1 (5 bases). The CDR3 is made up of 14 amino acids. Germline V CDR1 and CDR2: SGHTA, FQGNSA. The V end was cut by 4 bases, the J end by 1 base, with 10 bases between. CDR3 in DNA: TGTGCCAGCAGCTCGACAGTCCCGAACACTGAAGCTTTCTTT. Its translation is CASSSTVPNTEAFF.

The V call is TRBV19, the J call TRBJ2-6; possibly TRBD2 for D (6 bases). CDR1 and CDR2 from the germline V gene are LNHDA and SQIVND (reference sequence). The CDR3 runs 14 residues. The ends were cut back, 8 bases at V and 3 bases at J, with 11 bases in the middle. DNA for the CDR3: TGTGCCAGTGGGACTGACAGTGGGGCCAACGTCCTGACTTTC. It is translated as CASGTDSGANVLTF.

A single count supports this clonotype. The V and J genes are TRBV28 and TRBJ2-1, with D tentatively TRBD1 (6 bases). The V end lost 3 bases, the J end lost 2 bases, and 20 bases lay between the germline ends. The CDR3 loop spans 18 amino acids. Germline V gene lookup returns CDR1 MDHEN and CDR2 SYDVKM. The CDR3 region has the DNA TGTGCCAGCAGTTTGGGCAGGGGTCCTACAACGACCTACAATGAGCAGTTCTTC. It is translated as CASSLGRGPTTTYNEQFF.

The CDR3 nucleotides are TGCGCCAGCAGCGACTTTGCAACTAATGAAAAACTGTTTTTT. Amino acid sequence: CASSDFATNEKLFF. The rearrangement joins TRBV4-1 to TRBJ1-4; D unclear. Germline V lookup: CDR1 MGHRA, CDR2 YSYEKL. V shed 5 bases and J shed 0 bases, with 7 bases lying between them. CDR3 length: 14 residues.

The V and J genes are TRBV4-1 and TRBJ2-7; D may be TRBD1 or TRBD2 (6 bases each). CDR3 size: 14 residues. The ends were cut back, 0 bases at V and 4 bases at J, with 10 bases in the middle. Germline CDR1 MGHRA, CDR2 YSYEKL. CDR3 sequence reads: CASSQEPGAYEQYV. DNA of the CDR3: TGCGCCAGCAGCCAAGAACCGGGGGCTTACGAGCAGTACGTC.

This rearrangement joins TRBV5-6 to TRBJ1-2, with a weak D call TRBD1 (6 bases). Between the trimmed V and J ends, which lost 7 bases and 2 bases, there was a span of 12 bases. The germline V gene encodes CDR1 SGHDT and CDR2 YYEEEE. This CDR3 has 13 amino acids. For the CDR3, the DNA is TGTGCCAGCCTAACAGGGCTGAACTATGGCTACACCTTC. It yields the protein CASLTGLNYGYTF.

In this sample, this clonotype turned up many times. The chain has TRBV12-3 or TRBV12-4 and TRBJ1-2; D gene unclear. This CDR3 region has 14 residues. V lost 6 bases and J lost 3, with 14 bases in between. In DNA form, the CDR3 reads TGTGCCAGCAGGGGCGGGATTTCGGACTATGGCTACACCTTC. Translated: CASRGGISDYGYTF.

Ten or more counts support this clonotype. The genes are TRBV7-2 and TRBJ2-5; D ambiguous. The germline V and J ends were trimmed by 2 bases and 5 bases, with 12 bases remaining between them. Germline CDR1 and CDR2: SGHTA and FQGNSA. The CDR3 consists of 14 residues. CDR3 in amino acids: CASSLSQLYETQYF. In DNA form, the CDR3 reads TGTGCCAGCAGCTTATCACAGTTATATGAGACCCAGTACTTC.

This clonotype was observed a single time. The chain couples TRBV6-2 or TRBV6-3 to TRBJ2-1; D is unresolved. Trimming stripped 2 bases from V and 7 bases from J, with 12 bases between. The germline CDR1 and CDR2 sequences are MNHEY and SVGEGT. The CDR3 runs 14 residues. CDR3 region: CASSYRSKGNEQFF. The DNA of the CDR3 is TGTGCCAGCAGTTACCGGTCCAAAGGGAATGAGCAGTTCTTC.

The chain links TRBV5-6 to TRBJ2-2; tentatively, D is TRBD1 (6 bases). Trimming removed 3 bases from V and 7 bases from J, with 13 bases in between. The CDR3 is made up of 14 amino acids. The germline gives CDR1 SGHDT, CDR2 YYEEEE. The CDR3 region has the DNA TGTGCCAGCAGCTCCGACCCGACAGGCGGGGAGCTGTTTTTT. Its translation is CASSSDPTGGELFF.

This clonotype has at least ten counts. The V and J genes are TRBV7-6 and TRBJ1-4, with D perhaps matching TRBD1 (5 bases). The CDR3 runs to 13 residues. The germline V gene encodes CDR1 SGHVS and CDR2 FNYEAQ. V was trimmed by 5 bases and J by 11 bases, leaving 15 bases between them. The CDR3 is CASSLGTGGKLFF. CDR3 DNA sequence: TGTGCCAGCAGCCTGGGGACGGGTGGGAAACTGTTTTTT.

The J gene is TRBJ1-5, the V gene TRBV19; no clear D. V lost 6 bases, J lost 6 bases, and 9 bases lay in between. The CDR3 is 12 residues long. The germline gives CDR1 LNHDA, CDR2 SQIVND (reference sequence). CDR3 DNA: TGTGCCAGTAGCATTACCGGTCAGCCCCAGCATTTT. It translates to CASSITGQPQHF.

The chain is built from TRBV18 and TRBJ1-1; no definite D call. The CDR3 runs to 14 residues. V shed 7 bases and J shed 0 bases, with 12 bases lying between them. The germline V gene encodes CDR1 KGHSH and CDR2 LQKENI. This CDR3 reads CASLRPEMNTEAFF. As DNA, the CDR3 is TGTGCCAGCTTACGGCCGGAGATGAACACTGAAGCTTTCTTT.

The chain links TRBV5-6 to TRBJ2-1; perhaps D is TRBD1 or TRBD2 (5 bases each). Trimming left V 4 bases short and J 9 bases short, with 17 bases between. The CDR3 runs to 14 residues. Germline V lookup: CDR1 SGHDT, CDR2 YYEEEE. CDR3 protein: CASSRWTRGGEQFF. The CDR3, as DNA: TGTGCCAGCAGCCGTTGGACTCGGGGCGGTGAGCAGTTCTTC.